This T cell receptor (beta chain) was found in a study of early T cells in non-severe SARS-CoV-2 infection. For the study at large: The study sequenced bulk RNA from unsorted whole blood, with chains unpaired. Study-level results: Using VDJdb, the matching emphasized anti-spike CD8 responses while missing private and CD4 specificities.

This CDR3 is built from 15 residues. V lost 5 bases to trimming and J lost 2 bases; unmatched junction nucleotides: 1. Germline CDR1 KGHDR, CDR2 SFDVKD. This clonotype was seen only a few times. Antigen unknown. Unique molecular identifiers tagged individual cDNA molecules. TCRdb processed the 5' RACE reads anew with MiXCR; each CDR3 protein has one entry. The table has about 68,000 distinct CDR3 sequences, more than 9% seen once. Sequenced material: whole blood. This receptor was obtained from an adult who was a healthcare worker with PCR-confirmed SARS-CoV-2 infection or an uninfected control (not recorded which). J is TRBJ2-1 and V is TRBV24-1; 11 nucleotides align to TRBD2. The CDR3 nucleotides are TGTGCCACCAGTGGTAGCGGGGGGGCCTACAATGAGCAGTTCTTC. It yields the protein CATSGSGGAYNEQFF.